The rows below give T cell receptor beta chains drawn from one sample of a study of T cells after yellow fever vaccination. MiXCR, run by TCRdb on the 5' RACE reads, gives a single entry per CDR3 protein. The data show fewer than 150,000 distinct CDR3 sequences, roughly 8% seen once. The sample here was CD4+ T cells sorted from PBMCs, taken 5 days after the yellow fever booster vaccination. All receptors come from a man aged 30 to 39 who received the YFV17D yellow fever vaccine. The CDR3 runs from the conserved cysteine through the conserved F or W. The D gene is left open where the match is weak. A clone size is listed for some rows: how often the clone was seen (once, few, many), or a class if it is expanded.

TRBJ2-1	TRBV5-1	few	TRBD2	TGCGCCAGCAGCACCGGGACTAGCCATGAAGGTCTCTTC	CASSTGTSHEGLF
TRBJ2-7	TRBV5-1	many	TRBD2	TGCGCCAGCAGCCCCCTAGGGACTAGATCCTACGAGCAGTACTTC	CASSPLGTRSYEQYF
TRBJ1-1	TRBV9	many	NA	TGTGCCAGCAACCCCCCAGGGGCGGTGAACACTGAAGCTTTCTTT	CASNPPGAVNTEAFF
TRBJ2-3	TRBV20-1	many	NA	TGCAGTGGGAGCGAGGATACGCAGTATTTT	CSGSEDTQYF
TRBJ2-1	TRBV7-2	few	TRBD2	TGTGCCAGCAGCCTACCGGGACTAGCGGGACAATCCCCGAGCTCCTACAATGAGCAGTTCTTC	CASSLPGLAGQSPSSYNEQFF
TRBJ1-2	TRBV20-1	many	TRBD1	TGCAGTGCTAGAGGGCGGGACAGTAAAGGCTACACCTTC	CSARGRDSKGYTF
TRBJ2-3	TRBV18	few	TRBD1	TGTGCCAGCTCGACCGGGACAGCTAGCACAGATACGCAGTATTTT	CASSTGTASTDTQYF
TRBJ1-1	TRBV12-3/TRBV12-4	many	NA	TGTGCCAGCACCGTACGTTCAGGAGAAGCTTTCTTT	CASTVRSGEAFF
TRBJ2-5	TRBV20-1	many	NA	TGCAGTGCTCCAGCAGGGGAAGAAGAGACCCAGTACTTC	CSAPAGEEETQYF
TRBJ1-3	TRBV20-1	NA	NA	TGCAGTGCTAGACCCGGGACCGCATCTGGAAACACCATATATTTT	CSARPGTASGNTIYF
TRBJ1-1	TRBV7-6	many	NA	TGTGCCAGCAGCTTACAGGAACTGAACACTGAAGCTTTCTTT	CASSLQELNTEAFF
TRBJ2-7	TRBV30	many	NA	TGTGCCTGGAGCCCAGGGGGGCTCACATCCTACGAGCAGTACTTC	CAWSPGGLTSYEQYF
TRBJ2-2	TRBV6-6	many	NA	TGTGCCAGCAGACCCACAGGTCCCGGGGAGCTGTTTTTT	CASRPTGPGELFF
TRBJ2-1	TRBV11-2	many	TRBD2	TGTGCCAGCAGCTTAGAAACAGGAGCGGGAGCACCCTACAATGAGCAGTTCTTC	CASSLETGAGAPYNEQFF
TRBJ2-2	TRBV20-1	NA	TRBD1	TGCAGTGCAAGTTCGGGGACAGGGTCCGGGGAGCTGTTTTTT	CSASSGTGSGELFF
TRBJ1-1	TRBV5-1	few	TRBD1	TGCGCCAGCAGCTCCCAGGGGGCTCCGAACACTGAAGCTTTCTTT	CASSSQGAPNTEAFF
TRBJ2-7	TRBV7-2	many	NA	TGTGCCAGCAGCTTAGTTGCGAGCCAAAGGGGCTACGAGCAGTACTTC	CASSLVASQRGYEQYF
TRBJ2-3	TRBV20-1	many	NA	TGCAGTGCTAGGCCCCTTACTAGCACAGATACGCAGTATTTT	CSARPLTSTDTQYF
TRBJ2-7	TRBV20-1	NA	TRBD1	TGCAGTGCTAGAGATTTGGGGACAGGGCGGGCGTACGAGCAGTACTTC	CSARDLGTGRAYEQYF
TRBJ2-1	TRBV5-6	many	NA	TGTGCCAGCAGGCGAAGACTAGTTGGTGAGCAGTTCTTC	CASRRRLVGEQFF
TRBJ2-3	TRBV4-3	NA	NA	TGCGCCAGCAGCCGGCGAGCAACAGATACGCAGTATTTT	CASSRRATDTQYF
TRBJ1-2	TRBV27	many	NA	TGTGCCAGCAGTTTCGCGGGGGTGGGGAATGTCTACACCTTC	CASSFAGVGNVYTF
TRBJ1-2	TRBV7-3	NA	TRBD1	TGTGCCAGCAGCAGGAAAATGGACAGGGGAATTGGCTACACCTTC	CASSRKMDRGIGYTF
TRBJ2-1	TRBV7-2	few	NA	TGTGCCAGCAGCCACGGCGGGAAGGGGCTTCGCCCCAATGAGCAGTTCTTC	CASSHGGKGLRPNEQFF
TRBJ2-5	TRBV5-6	many	TRBD1	TGTGCCGGCCACACAGGGGGCTGGGGTGAGACCCAGTACTTC	CAGHTGGWGETQYF
TRBJ2-5	TRBV7-2	many	TRBD2	TGTGCCAGCAGCTTAGCGGTTGCGGGAGGGCAGAAGACCCAGTACTTC	CASSLAVAGGQKTQYF
TRBJ1-5	TRBV28	few	NA	TGTGCCAGCAGTCTTAGGAATCAGCCCCAGCATTTT	CASSLRNQPQHF
TRBJ2-5	TRBV24-1	NA	NA	TGTGCCACCAGTGATTTCTCCGGGAAAGAGACCCAGTACTTC	CATSDFSGKETQYF
TRBJ2-1	TRBV20-1	many	TRBD2	TGCAGTGCACCTACTAGCGGGAGTTACAATGAGCAGTTCTTC	CSAPTSGSYNEQFF
TRBJ2-1	TRBV20-1	many	TRBD2	TGCAGTGCTGGCGGGACTAGGGTTTGGCAGTTCTTC	CSAGGTRVWQFF
TRBJ1-1	TRBV5-1	many	NA	TGCGCCAGCAGCTTGGCCCAGTCGAGACGGACTGAAGCTTTCTTT	CASSLAQSRRTEAFF
TRBJ2-1	TRBV6-5	few	TRBD2	TGTGCCAGCAGTTACTTCGGGAGGAACTACAATGAGCAGTTCTTC	CASSYFGRNYNEQFF
TRBJ2-1	TRBV7-2	few	NA	TGTGCCAGCAGCTACGACTACGGTCGTTGGCAGTTCTTC	CASSYDYGRWQFF
TRBJ2-3	TRBV4-3	many	NA	TGCGCCAGCAGCCAACTACCAGCCACCACAGATACGCAGTATTTT	CASSQLPATTDTQYF
TRBJ2-1	TRBV30	many	TRBD2	TGTGCCTGGAACTACCGAGGGACTAGTTCATTCGGCTCCACTGAGCAGTTCTTC	CAWNYRGTSSFGSTEQFF
TRBJ2-1	TRBV10-2	NA	TRBD2	TGCGCCACCTCGAAAGAAGCGGGGGGCAATGAGCAGTTCTTC	CATSKEAGGNEQFF
TRBJ2-7	TRBV5-1	many	TRBD1	TGCGCCAGCAGCCTCGGCATGGGACAGGGGAAACCCTACGAGCAGTACTTC	CASSLGMGQGKPYEQYF
TRBJ2-7	TRBV7-2	many	TRBD1	TGTGCCAGCAGCCCTACTAGGACAGGATCCTACGAGCAGTACTTC	CASSPTRTGSYEQYF
TRBJ2-3	TRBV24-1	many	TRBD2	TGTGCCACCAGTGTCAGCGGGAGATCAGATACGCAGTATTTT	CATSVSGRSDTQYF
TRBJ2-1	TRBV29-1	many	TRBD1	TGCAGCGCGGGACAGGGGGTATACAATGAGCAGTTCTTC	CSAGQGVYNEQFF
TRBJ1-6	TRBV20-1	many	NA	TGCAGTGCTAACGGGGGGAACTATAATTCACCCCTCCACTTT	CSANGGNYNSPLHF
TRBJ1-3	TRBV12-3/TRBV12-4	NA	NA	TGTGCCAGCACCAACCCTGGGGGGAGCTACTCTGGAAACACCATATATTTT	CASTNPGGSYSGNTIYF